Listed below are T cell receptor beta chains from one sample, sequenced in a study of early T cells in non-severe SARS-CoV-2 infection. A single record per CDR3 protein comes from TCRdb applying MiXCR to the 5' RACE reads. Of around 70,000 distinct CDR3 sequences in the sample, approximately 8.3% were seen once. The sequenced sample was whole blood. The receptors originated from an adult who was a healthcare worker with PCR-confirmed SARS-CoV-2 infection or an uninfected control (not recorded which). CDR3s include the opening cysteine and the closing phenylalanine or tryptophan.

len: 15
j_gene: TRBJ1-6
v_gene: TRBV4-1
CDR3aa: CASSQSPDRVSPLHF

len: 19
j_gene: TRBJ2-3
v_gene: TRBV7-8
CDR3aa: CASSHRGGTSGSIPDTQYF

len: 14
j_gene: TRBJ1-2
v_gene: TRBV20-1
CDR3aa: CSARRTGRNYGYTF

len: 14
j_gene: TRBJ2-5
v_gene: TRBV7-3
CDR3aa: CASSRQGAGETQYF

len: 13
j_gene: TRBJ2-5
v_gene: TRBV7-2
CDR3aa: CASSSPDRDREYF

len: 14
j_gene: TRBJ1-1
v_gene: TRBV6-5
CDR3aa: CASSALGSYTEAFF

len: 14
j_gene: TRBJ2-7
v_gene: TRBV9
CDR3aa: CASSPRLAGDEQYF

len: 16
j_gene: TRBJ2-2
v_gene: TRBV7-2
CDR3aa: CASSLGQPVNTGELFF

len: 15
j_gene: TRBJ2-1
v_gene: TRBV5-6
CDR3aa: CASSSALSSYNEQFF

len: 14
j_gene: TRBJ2-2
v_gene: TRBV6-6
CDR3aa: CASSYSLVAGELFF

len: 14
j_gene: TRBJ2-1
v_gene: TRBV7-9
CDR3aa: CASSPGTSYNEQFF

len: 14
j_gene: TRBJ2-7
v_gene: TRBV12-3/TRBV12-4
CDR3aa: CASSLVQGALEQYF

len: 17
j_gene: TRBJ2-3
v_gene: TRBV29-1
CDR3aa: CSVDGVGQGTSTDTQYF

len: 15
j_gene: TRBJ2-3
v_gene: TRBV7-8
CDR3aa: CASSSDRGGTDTQYF

len: 13
j_gene: TRBJ2-1
v_gene: TRBV11-2
CDR3aa: CASRREGRNEQFF